This TCR beta chain was found in a study of T cell responses to AZD1222 COVID-19 vaccine. Study results and caveats: Spike-specific TCR breadth and depth were elevated following two AZD1222 doses. There were repertoire samples only from the period after the peak T cell response.

Trimming took off 3 bases at V and 8 bases at J, with 7 bases between the two ends. Germline CDR1 reads DFQATT; CDR2 reads SNEGSKA (reference sequence). The CDR3 loop spans 11 amino acids. The repertoire was sequenced with immunoSEQ multiplex PCR; TCRdb's copy has only in-frame clones and lacks some. The sample carries about 160,000 clones, around 89% recorded once. In the case of this clone: The antigen is undetermined.

The chain employs TRBV20-1 and TRBJ1-4; D not resolved. The clonotype comes from an adult in good health. The sample here was peripheral blood, taken on day 0 of AZD1222 vaccination. CDR3 nucleotide sequence: TGCAGTGCTAGTTACTTAGAAAAACTGTTTTTT. It codes for CSASYLEKLFF.